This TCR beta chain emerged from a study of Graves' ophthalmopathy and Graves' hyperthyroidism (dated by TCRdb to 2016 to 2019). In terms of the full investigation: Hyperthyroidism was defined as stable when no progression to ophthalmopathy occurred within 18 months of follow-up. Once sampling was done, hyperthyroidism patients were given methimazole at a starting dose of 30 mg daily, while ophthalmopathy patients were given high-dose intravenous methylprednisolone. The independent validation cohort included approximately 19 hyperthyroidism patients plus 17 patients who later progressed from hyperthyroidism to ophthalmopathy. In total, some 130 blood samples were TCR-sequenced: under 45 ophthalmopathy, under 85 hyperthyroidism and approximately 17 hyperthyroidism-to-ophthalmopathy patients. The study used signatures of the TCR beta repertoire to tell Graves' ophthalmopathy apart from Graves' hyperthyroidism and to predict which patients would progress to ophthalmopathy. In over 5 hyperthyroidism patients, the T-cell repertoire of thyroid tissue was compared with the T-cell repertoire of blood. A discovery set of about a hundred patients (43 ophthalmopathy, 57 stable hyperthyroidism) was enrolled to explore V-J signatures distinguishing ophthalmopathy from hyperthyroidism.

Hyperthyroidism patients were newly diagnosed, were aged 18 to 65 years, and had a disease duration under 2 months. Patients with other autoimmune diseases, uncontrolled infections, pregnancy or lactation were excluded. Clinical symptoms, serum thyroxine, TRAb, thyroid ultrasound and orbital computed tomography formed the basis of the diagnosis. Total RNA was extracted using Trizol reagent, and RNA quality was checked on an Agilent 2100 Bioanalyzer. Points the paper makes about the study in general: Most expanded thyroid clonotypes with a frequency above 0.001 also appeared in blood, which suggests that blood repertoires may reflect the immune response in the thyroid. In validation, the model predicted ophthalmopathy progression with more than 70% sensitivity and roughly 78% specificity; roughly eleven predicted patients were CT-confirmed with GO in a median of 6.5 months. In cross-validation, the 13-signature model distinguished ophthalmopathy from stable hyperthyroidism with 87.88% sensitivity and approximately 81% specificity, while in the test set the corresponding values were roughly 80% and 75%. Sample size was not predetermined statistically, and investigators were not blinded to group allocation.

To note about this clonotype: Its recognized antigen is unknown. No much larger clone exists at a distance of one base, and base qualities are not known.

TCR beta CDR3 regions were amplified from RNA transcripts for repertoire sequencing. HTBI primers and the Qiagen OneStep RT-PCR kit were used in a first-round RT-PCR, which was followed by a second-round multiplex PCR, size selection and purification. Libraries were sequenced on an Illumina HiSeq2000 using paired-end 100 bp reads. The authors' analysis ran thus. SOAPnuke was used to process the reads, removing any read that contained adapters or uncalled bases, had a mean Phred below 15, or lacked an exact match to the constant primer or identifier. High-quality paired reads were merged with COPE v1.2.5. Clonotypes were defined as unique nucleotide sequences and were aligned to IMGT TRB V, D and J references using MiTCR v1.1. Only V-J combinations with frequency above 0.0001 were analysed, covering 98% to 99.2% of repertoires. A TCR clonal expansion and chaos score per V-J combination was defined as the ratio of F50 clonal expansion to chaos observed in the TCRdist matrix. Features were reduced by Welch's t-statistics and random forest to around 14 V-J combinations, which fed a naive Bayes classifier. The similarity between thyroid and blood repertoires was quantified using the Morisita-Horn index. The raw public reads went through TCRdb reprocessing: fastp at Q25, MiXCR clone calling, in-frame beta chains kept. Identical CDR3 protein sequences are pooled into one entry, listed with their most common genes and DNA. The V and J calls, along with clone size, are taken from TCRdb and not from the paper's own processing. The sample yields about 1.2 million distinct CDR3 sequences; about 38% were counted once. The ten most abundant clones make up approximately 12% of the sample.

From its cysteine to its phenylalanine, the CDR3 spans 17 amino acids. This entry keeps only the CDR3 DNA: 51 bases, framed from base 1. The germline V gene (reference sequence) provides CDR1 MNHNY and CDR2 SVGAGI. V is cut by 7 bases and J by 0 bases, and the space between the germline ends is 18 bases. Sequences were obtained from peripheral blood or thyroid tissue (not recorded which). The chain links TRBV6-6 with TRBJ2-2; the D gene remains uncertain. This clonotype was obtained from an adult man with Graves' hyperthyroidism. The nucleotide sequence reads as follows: TGTGCCAGCAACCCCCTAAGGGCAGGACCGAACACCGGGGAGCTGTTTTTT. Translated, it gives CASNPLRAGPNTGELFF.